Each of the 8 T cell receptor beta chains below was sequenced from the same sample in a study of regulatory dendritic cells for organ transplantation. CFSE-labeled sorted T cells met regulatory or mature dendritic cells for 5 days. For these receptors, no antigen is known. Clones were read by immunoSEQ multiplex PCR, and TCRdb kept only the in-frame ones, dropping some. The table includes 15,000 to 20,000 clones, less than 80% detected once. Specimen: memory CD4+ T cells from blood cultured with regulatory dendritic cells. Subset meaning: CD45RO+ memory T cells. The source is a human donor in good health.

In its sample, this clone was seen a few times. The V gene is TRBV2, the J gene TRBJ1-1; 8 positions agree with TRBD1. Trimming at V came to 6 bases and at J to 4 bases, leaving 10 bases not matched to a gene. Germline V gene sequence: CDR1 SNHLY, CDR2 FYNNEI. The CDR3 has 15 residues. CDR3 region: CASSLTGVSSTEAFF. CDR3 coding DNA: TGTGCCAGCAGCTTGACAGGGGTTTCGAGCACTGAAGCTTTCTTT.

There are a few counts of this clone. CDR3 coding DNA: TGTGCCAGCAGCTCCGCCTACGAGCAGTACTTC. It yields the protein CASSSAYEQYF. The chain uses TRBV5-8 and TRBJ2-7; D gene unclear. CDR1 and CDR2 (germline): SGHTS, YDEGEE. The CDR3 is 11 amino acids. V lost 3 bases to trimming and J lost 2 bases, with 3 bases between them.

The chain is built from TRBV10-3 and TRBJ2-5; the D is unclear. Germline CDR1 and CDR2: ENHRY and SYGVKD. V lost 0 bases, J lost 5 bases, and 10 bases lay in between. The CDR3 has 14 amino acids. The CDR3 region is CAISESAQAETQYF. The CDR3 bases are TGTGCCATCAGTGAGTCAGCGCAGGCTGAGACCCAGTACTTC.

This rearrangement joins TRBV28 to TRBJ2-7, with TRBD2 matching over 9 bases. The germline gives CDR1 MDHEN, CDR2 SYDVKM. V trimming: 8 bases; J trimming: 0 bases; junction bases outside the gene matches: 8. This CDR3 spans 15 amino acids. Here the CDR3 reads CASHGSGRFSYEQYF. CDR3 DNA sequence: TGTGCCAGCCACGGGAGCGGGAGGTTCTCCTACGAGCAGTACTTC.

The genes are TRBV6-5 and TRBJ1-1, with 8 bases aligning to TRBD1. Germline V CDR1 and CDR2: MNHEY, SVGAGI. Trimming cost V 6 bases and J 6 bases; bases outside gene matches: 12. The CDR3 consists of 15 residues. The CDR3 nucleotides are TGTGCCAGCAGCCAACAGGGGGTCTACTTTGCTGAAGCTTTCTTT. It translates to CASSQQGVYFAEAFF.

The J gene is TRBJ2-2, the V gene TRBV9; D is uncertain. Germline-derived CDR1 and CDR2 are SGDLS and YYNGEE. Between the trimmed V and J ends, which lost 1 base and 0 bases, there was a span of 10 bases. The CDR3 is 16 amino acids. The CDR3 here is CASSVSWGTNTGELFF. The CDR3 DNA reads as TGTGCCAGCAGCGTAAGCTGGGGTACGAACACCGGGGAGCTGTTTTTT.

The rearrangement joins TRBV2 to TRBJ2-2; the D gene is possibly TRBD1 (6 bases). Trimming shortened V by 7 bases and J by 5 bases, and 11 bases separated the two germline ends. This CDR3 has 13 residues. Germline loops: CDR1 SNHLY, CDR2 FYNNEI. Written as DNA, the CDR3 is TGTGCCAGCACCCTCAGGGGTACCGGGGAGCTGTTTTTT. Translation gives CASTLRGTGELFF. Variable domain in full (rest from reference TRBV2 and TRBJ2-2): EPEVTQTPSHQVTQMGQEVILRCVPISNHLYFYWYRQILGQKVEFLVSFYNNEISEKSEIFDDQFSVERPDGSNFTLKIRSTKLEDSAMYFCASTLRGTGELFFGEGSRLTVL.

This chain joins TRBV5-4 and TRBJ2-5; 8 bases are shared with TRBD2. Germline-derived CDR1 and CDR2 are SGHNT and YYREEE (reference sequence). This CDR3 is 15 amino acids long. V lost 0 bases, J lost 5 bases, and 6 bases stayed unmatched. The DNA of the CDR3 is TGTGCCAGCAGCTTGGAAGCGGGAGCTGTTGAGACCCAGTACTTC. Translating it yields CASSLEAGAVETQYF. Drawing the rest from reference TRBV5-4 and TRBJ2-5, the complete variable domain is ETGVTQSPTHLIKTRGQQVTLRCSSQSGHNTVSWYQQALGQGPQFIFQYYREEENGRGNFPPRFSGLQFPNYSSELNVNALELDDSALYLCASSLEAGAVETQYFGPGTRLLVL.